The TCR beta chain under discussion was sequenced for a study of blood T cell repertoires in COVID-19. Study background: Samples of COVID-19 (acute and convalescent) were obtained from the United States, Italy and Spain.

Germline values: CDR1 SGHTA, CDR2 FQGNSA. The V and J ends lost 10 bases and 0 bases, in that order; junction bases with no gene match: 4. The CDR3 consists of 14 residues. In the study's own analysis: By means of reference gene primer amplification, nucleated cell counts were estimated. Sequencing used immunoSEQ multiplex PCR; TCRdb keeps in-frame clones, though not all of them. The DNA gave D and trimming, while V, J and clone size come from that table. The table records some 40,000 clones, 78% of them present only once. This receptor was taken from a man between 65 and 80 years old with acute or convalescent COVID-19. Sequencing was performed on peripheral blood. The rearrangement joins TRBV7-2 to TRBJ2-2, with 8 nucleotides matching TRBD2. The chain's CDR3 is CAISAGANTGELFF. The CDR3 nucleotides are TGTGCCATTTCAGCGGGGGCGAACACCGGGGAGCTGTTTTTT.